This T cell receptor beta chain derives from a study of T cells after yellow fever vaccination. In the study overall: SMART-Seq v4 Ultra Low Input handled preparation of low-cell-number fractions.

J was trimmed by 0 bases and V by 2 bases; bases with no gene match: 17. The CDR3 covers 21 residues. Looked up from germline, CDR1 is KGHSH and CDR2 is LQKENI. In the case of this clonotype: Its antigen is unknown.

TCRdb processed the 5' RACE reads anew with MiXCR; each CDR3 protein has one entry. The sample lists a few hundred thousand distinct CDR3 sequences; around 4.9% were seen once. General study findings and limits: FACS-sorted repertoires could harbor abundant contaminating bulk-population clonotypes. In post-booster samples, most primary-vaccination clones reappeared (around 95% CD4, roughly 88% CD8). A secondary response was less intense yet reached its peak sooner, at day 5 versus 15.

The TCR sequence derives from a man aged 18 to 30 who received the YFV17D yellow fever vaccine. The rearrangement uses TRBV18 and TRBJ1-3, with 9 bases matching TRBD1. The sample in question was CD4+ T cells sorted from PBMCs, obtained on the day of the yellow fever booster vaccination. The CDR3 DNA reads as TGTGCCAGCTCACCATTCTCACAGGGGGCCCAGGGGGCGTACTCTGGAAACACCATATATTTT. Encoded protein: CASSPFSQGAQGAYSGNTIYF.